This TCR beta chain was captured in a study of T cell responses to AZD1222 COVID-19 vaccine. Findings and caveats of the study: Reportedly, nearly half of unique spike TCRs recognized epitopes outside B.1.351/B.1.1.7 mutations. White British ancestry dominated among donors, who included more females, and clonal diversity was possibly underestimated.

TCRdb keeps only in-frame clones here, not all; method: immunoSEQ multiplex PCR. The profile covers some 130,000 clones, with 90% to 95% appearing a single time and approximately 6.5% taken by the ten largest. As for this clone: The antigen remains undetermined.

Germline V lookup: CDR1 LNHDA, CDR2 SQIVND (reference sequence). The CDR3 is 13 amino acids. V was clipped by 3 bases and J by 4 bases, with 9 bases between them. The input for sequencing was peripheral blood, taken 28 days after the second AZD1222 dose. The source is an adult who received the AZD1222 COVID-19 vaccine. The V call is TRBV19, the J call TRBJ1-2; no reliable D call. The CDR3 DNA is TGTGCCAGTAGTATCACCGGGTTCTATGGCTACACCTTC. Translating it yields CASSITGFYGYTF.